The next 2 T cell receptor beta chains were all read from a single sample in a study of Tregs in tolerant kidney transplant recipients. TCRdb keeps only in-frame clones here, not all; method: immunoSEQ multiplex PCR. The sample includes fewer than 150,000 clones, approximately 90% of them seen just once. Material for sequencing was CD4+ T cells from blood. These receptors all come from a human donor in good health.

The chain joins TRBV7-8 to TRBJ2-1; 7 bases match TRBD1. CDR1 SGHVS and CDR2 FQNEAQ come from the germline V gene. The CDR3 consists of 14 residues. V trimming: 2 bases; J trimming: 3 bases; junction bases outside the gene matches: 1. CDR3 in amino acids: CASSLRDSYNEQFF. DNA of the CDR3: TGTGCCAGCAGCTTACGGGACAGCTACAATGAGCAGTTCTTC.

This rearrangement joins TRBV30 to TRBJ2-5, with 7 bases lining up with TRBD2. CDR1 and CDR2 (germline): GTSNPN, SVGIG (reference sequence). This CDR3 has 12 amino acids. The V segment lost 4 bases and the J segment 5 bases; nucleotides outside the gene matches: 4. CDR3 nucleotide sequence: TGTGCCTGGATGCGGGGGAAGGAGACCCAGTACTTC. It encodes CAWMRGKETQYF.